This T cell receptor (beta chain) was obtained from a study of blood T cells in healthy people across ages. As for this clonotype: No antigen is known for it.

Findings of the study overall: Lack of knowledge of donor CMV status possibly confounded expanded clonotype changes.

Germline CDR1 is SNHLY and CDR2 is FYNNEI. The CDR3 totals 10 residues. V lost 7 bases and J lost 12, with 10 bases in between. For the second PCR, which ran for about 7 to 11 cycles, a sample-barcoded 5' primer and a J-beta primer mix were used. A template-switch adaptor that had 12 random nucleotides put a tag on each cDNA molecule. TCRdb redid the calling of the 5' RACE reads with MiXCR, one entry per CDR3 protein. This sample has roughly 2 million distinct CDR3 sequences; just under 50% occur once, and the top ten carry roughly 2%. This receptor was obtained from a woman between 40 and 50 years old in good health. The genes are TRBV2 and TRBJ2-1; D unresolved. Sequenced material: blood. CDR3 amino acids: CASMGQGQFF. In nucleotides, the CDR3 is TGTGCCAGCATGGGCCAAGGGCAGTTCTTC. Full variable domain (outside the CDR3, taken from reference TRBV2 and TRBJ2-1): EPEVTQTPSHQVTQMGQEVILRCVPISNHLYFYWYRQILGQKVEFLVSFYNNEISEKSEIFDDQFSVERPDGSNFTLKIRSTKLEDSAMYFCASMGQGQFFGPGTRLTVL.